This T cell receptor (beta chain) derives from a study of T-cell memory formation after mild COVID-19. On the study more broadly: The study found TCR clusters largely donor specific. Points from the study as a whole: Cross-reactive memory seemingly joined, as some responding clones were found in pre-infection memory. Contracting CD4+ clones were located mainly in CM and EM, and CD8+ clones in EMRA. Clones contracting over day 15 to 85 were CD4/CD8 balanced, with later expanders leaning CD4+.

About this clonotype itself: Its antigen is still unknown.

Germline values: CDR1 SGHVS, CDR2 FQNEAQ. The J segment lost 5 bases and the V segment lost 5 bases, leaving 10 bases of the junction unmatched. The CDR3 is 15 amino acids. MiXCR was run by TCRdb on the 5' RACE reads, yielding one entry per CDR3 protein. The sample has about 340,000 distinct CDR3 sequences, 20% to 25% seen once. This rearrangement joins TRBV7-8 to TRBJ1-2; 8 bases are shared with TRBD1. Source material: PBMCs or a T cell subset sorted from them (not recorded which). This receptor was identified in a man between 18 and 35 years old who had mild COVID-19 (a few samples of this study predate the infection). Cell type and time point are not known. CDR3 coding DNA: TGTGCCAGCAGCCCGGAGGACAGGGTGGGTTATGGCTACACCTTC. Amino acid sequence: CASSPEDRVGYGYTF.